The 25 T cell receptor beta chains listed next were all sequenced from one sample in a study of blood T cells in healthy people across ages. Primers used in a second PCR of roughly 7 to 12 cycles were a sample-barcoded 5' primer and a J-beta primer mix. TCRdb re-analysed the 5' RACE reads in MiXCR, keeping a single row per CDR3 protein. Of approximately 800,000 distinct CDR3 sequences listed, roughly three fifths are singletons. Source material: blood. These receptors all stem from a man aged 35-49 years in good health.

The chain links TRBV27 to TRBJ2-6; no clear D gene. The germline CDR1 and CDR2 sequences are MNHEY and SMNVEV (reference sequence). CDR3 size: 15 residues. V was clipped by 3 bases and J by 2 bases, with 8 bases between them. CDR3 loop: CASSLGLTGANVLTF. CDR3 nucleotides: TGTGCCAGCAGTTTGGGGTTAACTGGGGCCAACGTCCTGACTTTC.

This chain uses TRBV7-9 with TRBJ2-5; possibly TRBD1 or TRBD2 for D (7 bases each). The germline CDR1 and CDR2 sequences are SEHNR and FQNEAQ (reference sequence). CDR3 length: 16 residues. Trimming pared 5 bases from V and 4 bases from J, leaving 20 bases between. DNA for the CDR3: TGTGCCAGCAGCCCCAGGGGGGGTAGTTTTGCAGAGACCCAGTACTTC. This sequence encodes CASSPRGGSFAETQYF.

The chain couples TRBV24-1 to TRBJ2-7; 9 bases agree with TRBD1. CDR1 and CDR2 from the germline V gene are KGHDR and SFDVKD. J lost 1 base, V lost 4 bases, and 4 bases had no gene match. CDR3 size: 15 residues. CDR3 sequence (DNA): TGTGCCACCAGTGACGGTGGACAGGGGTCCTACGAGCAGTACTTC. Its translation is CATSDGGQGSYEQYF.

This clonotype was observed a few times. The chain links TRBV6-4 to TRBJ1-1; D unclear. Germline V gene data show CDR1 as MRHNA and CDR2 as SNTAGT. The CDR3 spans 15 residues. V shed 4 bases and J shed 5 bases, with 17 bases lying between them. Here the CDR3 DNA reads TGTGCCAGCAGTGCTTTCGCGGAAAGAGGTACTGAAGCTTTCTTT. Amino acids: CASSAFAERGTEAFF.

In its sample, this clonotype was seen once. The V gene is TRBV12-3 or TRBV12-4, the J gene TRBJ2-5, with TRBD2 matching 16 bases. Trimming at V came to 5 bases and at J to 5 bases, leaving 8 bases not matched to a gene. This CDR3 contains 17 residues. The CDR3 nucleotides are TGTGCCAGCAGTCCCGGGACTAGCGGGAGGGTTGGGGAGACCCAGTACTTC. It is translated as CASSPGTSGRVGETQYF.

The chain employs TRBV5-1 and TRBJ2-3; TRBD2 agrees at 11 bases. Trimming took 4 bases from V and 0 from J; bases not matched to a gene: 7. The CDR3 has 17 amino acids. The germline V gene encodes CDR1 SGHRS and CDR2 YFSETQ. CDR3 bases: TGCGCCAGCAGCCCGGGCCGACTAGCGGGGAGCACAGATACGCAGTATTTT. Its protein product is CASSPGRLAGSTDTQYF.

The chain uses TRBV7-2 and TRBJ1-1; D might be TRBD1 (6 bases). The CDR3 has 18 residues. Germline loops: CDR1 SGHTA, CDR2 FQGNSA. V gave up 5 bases and J gave up 3 bases, with 25 bases separating them. DNA of the CDR3: TGTGCCAGCAGCCCGTTGGTGGGGGGGCGCTCCTTAGACACTGAAGCTTTCTTT. Protein: CASSPLVGGRSLDTEAFF.

The chain employs TRBV6-6 and TRBJ2-1, with 11 bases identical to TRBD2. Looked up from germline, CDR1 is MNHNY and CDR2 is SVGAGI (reference sequence). The trim removed 2 bases at V and 8 bases at J, leaving 11 bases unmatched. This CDR3 has 17 residues. CDR3 sequence: CASSYTLAGGLGDEQFF. The CDR3, as DNA: TGTGCCAGCAGTTACACCTTAGCGGGGGGGTTAGGGGATGAGCAGTTCTTC.

The chain carries TRBV2 and TRBJ1-4; no reliable D call. Trimming took off 3 bases at V and 5 bases at J, with 10 bases between the two ends. The CDR3 consists of 14 residues. CDR1 is SNHLY, CDR2 FYNNEI, per germline. Here the CDR3 DNA reads TGTGCCAGCAGTGACCCCAGCGCAAATGAAAAACTGTTTTTT. Translated: CASSDPSANEKLFF. Looking up the rest from reference TRBV2 and TRBJ1-4 gives the full variable domain: EPEVTQTPSHQVTQMGQEVILRCVPISNHLYFYWYRQILGQKVEFLVSFYNNEISEKSEIFDDQFSVERPDGSNFTLKIRSTKLEDSAMYFCASSDPSANEKLFFGSGTQLSVL.

There are a few counts of this clonotype. This chain uses TRBV6-1 with TRBJ1-2; TRBD1 agrees at 8 bases. The length of the CDR3 is 15 residues. The germline V gene has CDR1 MNHNS and CDR2 SASEGT. The V and J ends lost 4 bases and 6 bases, in that order; junction bases with no gene match: 10. The CDR3 region is CASSADKGQVDGYTF. Written as DNA, the CDR3 is TGTGCCAGCAGTGCTGATAAGGGACAGGTCGATGGCTACACCTTC.

The rearrangement joins TRBV9 to TRBJ2-3; TRBD2 aligns across 7 bases. CDR1 and CDR2 from the germline V gene are SGDLS and YYNGEE. The CDR3 is made up of 13 amino acids. Germline trimming cut 2 bases from V and 6 bases from J; bases unmatched to any gene: 3. The CDR3 protein is CASSVAGVDTQYF. In nucleotides, the CDR3 is TGTGCCAGCAGCGTCGCGGGAGTGGATACGCAGTATTTT.

V is TRBV6-5 and J is TRBJ2-1; possible D gene TRBD2, 5 bases. This CDR3 is 15 amino acids long. Trimming cost V 7 bases and J 0 bases, with 13 bases left between them. Germline CDR1 and CDR2: MNHEY and SVGAGI. The CDR3 region is CASTLVAGSYNEQFF. CDR3 in DNA: TGTGCCAGCACCCTTGTCGCGGGCTCCTACAATGAGCAGTTCTTC.

This rearrangement joins TRBV18 to TRBJ2-5; 8 bases line up with TRBD1. Judging by the DNA end, TRBJ2-7 fits better; the J call may be wrong. The germline gives CDR1 KGHSH, CDR2 LQKENI. CDR3 size: 14 residues. CDR3 nucleotides: TGTGCCAGCTCACCCCTGGGACAGGCTGGCGAGCAGTACTTC. Translation: CASSPLGQAGEQYF.

Comment on this clonotype: Sequence at one end of the junction differs from germline and may be a read error. The chain recombines TRBV4-3 with TRBJ2-3, with TRBD2 as a possible D gene (5 bases). Per the germline V gene, CDR1 is LGHNA and CDR2 is YSLEER. The CDR3 loop spans 14 amino acids. The CDR3 sequence is CPSSQAGRTDTQYF. CDR3 DNA: TGCCCCAGCAGCCAGGCGGGCCGAACAGATACGCAGTATTTT.

V gene TRBV7-3 combines with J gene TRBJ2-5; D is perhaps TRBD2 (6 bases). The germline CDR1 and CDR2 sequences are SGHTA and FQGTGA. V lost 5 bases to trimming and J lost 7 bases, with 14 bases between them. The CDR3 consists of 13 residues. In nucleotides, the CDR3 is TGTGCCAGCAGCCACGGGCTGGGGGGGACCCAGTACTTC. It encodes CASSHGLGGTQYF.

This chain links TRBV20-1 with TRBJ2-5; TRBD2 matches 7 bases. From germline, CDR1 is DFQATT and CDR2 SNEGSKA (reference sequence). The CDR3 consists of 14 residues. Trimming at V came to 4 bases and at J to 1 base, leaving 6 bases not matched to a gene. The DNA of the CDR3 is TGCAGTGCTATTCGTGGCGGGGGCCAAGAGACCCAGTACTTC. It encodes CSAIRGGGQETQYF.

The chain carries TRBV24-1 and TRBJ2-7; D not resolved. Germline V gene lookup returns CDR1 KGHDR and CDR2 SFDVKD. Trimming left V 4 bases short and J 2 bases short, with 5 bases between. The CDR3 is 12 amino acids. In DNA, the CDR3 is TGTGCCACCAGTGACAGCACCTACGAGCAGTACTTC. Its protein is CATSDSTYEQYF.

This chain uses TRBV7-6 with TRBJ1-2; D might be TRBD1 (5 bases). The CDR3 contains 14 residues. The ends were cut back, 5 bases at V and 3 bases at J, with 13 bases in the middle. The germline CDR1 and CDR2 sequences are SGHVS and FNYEAQ. CDR3 sequence: CASSNRTTYYGYTF. In nucleotides, the CDR3 is TGTGCCAGCAGCAATCGGACAACCTACTATGGCTACACCTTC.

This clonotype came up a few times. V is TRBV20-1 and J is TRBJ2-5; 8 bases are shared with TRBD2. The CDR3 is 16 amino acids. Germline V gene sequence: CDR1 DFQATT, CDR2 SNEGSKA (reference sequence). Trimming at V came to 2 bases and at J to 3 bases, leaving 11 bases not matched to a gene. The CDR3, as DNA: TGCAGTGCTAGACGAGTATGGCGGGGGGCCGAAGAGACCCAGTACTTC. Its protein product is CSARRVWRGAEETQYF.

The genes are TRBV5-4 and TRBJ2-7; D assignment may be TRBD1 or TRBD2 (5 bases each). The CDR3 contains 13 residues. Germline CDR1 is SGHNT and CDR2 is YYREEE (reference sequence). The V end was cut by 2 bases, the J end by 7 bases, with 13 bases between. CDR3 region: CASSFQGANEQYF. CDR3 bases: TGTGCCAGCAGCTTCCAGGGAGCAAATGAGCAGTACTTC.

CDR3: CASSFGQAVETQYF. CDR3 DNA: TGCGCCAGCAGCTTCGGACAGGCCGTGGAGACCCAGTACTTC. The rearrangement uses TRBV5-1 and TRBJ2-5; TRBD1 matches at 7 bases. The CDR3 length is 14 residues. V lost 2 bases, J lost 5 bases, and 6 bases stayed unmatched. Germline V gene lookup returns CDR1 SGHRS and CDR2 YFSETQ. Combining the CDR3 with reference TRBV5-1 and TRBJ2-5 gives the whole variable domain KAGVTQTPRYLIKTRGQQVTLSCSPISGHRSVSWYQQTPGQGLQFLFEYFSETQRNKGNFPGRFSGRQFSNSRSEMNVSTLELGDSALYLCASSFGQAVETQYFGPGTRLLVL.

J is TRBJ2-3 and V is TRBV9, with D perhaps matching TRBD1 or TRBD2 (5 bases each). The CDR3 consists of 17 residues. Germline CDR1 and CDR2: SGDLS and YYNGEE. V gave up 0 bases and J gave up 1 base, with 15 bases separating them. This chain's CDR3 is CASSVEGRVFGTDTQYF. CDR3 nucleotide sequence: TGTGCCAGCAGCGTAGAGGGGCGGGTATTCGGCACAGATACGCAGTATTTT.

The chain links TRBV5-4 to TRBJ2-5, with D perhaps matching TRBD2 (5 bases). The CDR3 is made up of 16 amino acids. The V end was cut by 0 bases, the J end by 2 bases, with 14 bases between. CDR1 and CDR2 from the germline V gene are SGHNT and YYREEE (reference sequence). CDR3 sequence reads: CASSLAEAVPQETQYF. CDR3 nucleotides: TGTGCCAGCAGCTTGGCCGAAGCGGTCCCTCAAGAGACCCAGTACTTC.

CDR3 sequence reads: CASSFSSGEGEQFF. In DNA, the CDR3 is TGTGCCAGCAGTTTTTCTAGCGGGGAGGGTGAGCAGTTCTTC. The chain combines TRBV28 with TRBJ2-1; 9 bases are a match to TRBD2. The CDR3 consists of 14 residues. J gave up 9 bases and V 3 bases, and 6 bases lay outside the gene matches. From germline, CDR1 is MDHEN and CDR2 SYDVKM.

This chain uses TRBV29-1 with TRBJ2-1, with unresolved D. The V and J ends lost 3 bases and 5 bases respectively, with 20 bases between them. Per the germline V gene, CDR1 is SQVTM and CDR2 is ANQGSEA. The CDR3 spans 16 residues. Here the CDR3 DNA reads TGCAGCGTTGATGTCAAGCGCCCTGCCTTAAACAATGAGCAGTTCTTC. Amino acids: CSVDVKRPALNNEQFF.